This TCR beta chain was sequenced for a study of control samples from healthy donors and cancer patients. Here immunoSEQ multiplex PCR was the method, and the copy in TCRdb shows in-frame clones only, minus some. The sample consists of around 13,000 clones, 85% to 95% of them appearing once. CDR3 length: 14 amino acids. Germline lookup yields CDR1 SGHAT and CDR2 FQNNGV. V shed 10 bases and J 4 bases; nucleotides not matched to a gene: 9. Specimen: PBMCs. This receptor was taken from an elderly man with lung cancer. The chain has TRBV11-2 and TRBJ2-2, with TRBD1 matching over 7 bases. CDR3 amino acids: CATKTGVPTGELFF. CDR3 nucleotides: TGTGCCACCAAAACAGGGGTCCCCACCGGGGAGCTGTTTTTT. Based on the CDR3 plus reference TRBV11-2 and TRBJ2-2, the full variable domain is EAGVAQSPRYKIIEKRQSVAFWCNPISGHATLYWYQQILGQGPKLLIQFQNNGVVDDSQLPKDRFSAERLKGVDSTLKIQPAKLEDSAVYLCATKTGVPTGELFFGEGSRLTVL.